This entry lists 29 T cell receptor beta chains sequenced from one sample in a study of cytomegalovirus exposure and HLA in healthy donors. The PCR contained 60 Vbeta and 13 Jbeta primers. The method was immunoSEQ multiplex PCR; TCRdb's version includes in-frame clones alone and lacks a portion of them. The sample yields about 100,000 clones, less than 80% seen once. Sequencing was performed on PBMCs. These receptors were collected from a man aged 35 to 55 in good health and CMV-seronegative.

J is TRBJ1-6 and V is TRBV9, with D hard to call. Trimming stripped 3 bases from V and 8 bases from J, with 12 bases between. The CDR3 loop spans 14 amino acids. From germline, CDR1 is SGDLS and CDR2 YYNGEE. The CDR3 region is CASSDRLEDSPLHF. Written as DNA, the CDR3 is TGTGCCAGCAGCGACCGGTTGGAGGATTCACCCCTCCACTTT.

The chain recombines TRBV6-6 with TRBJ1-2; 9 positions match TRBD1. Trimming took 7 bases from V and 7 from J; bases not matched to a gene: 10. Germline-derived CDR1 and CDR2 are MNHNY and SVGAGI (reference sequence). The CDR3 length is 14 residues. The CDR3 region has the DNA TGTGCCAGCACCTACAGGACAGGGGTTCCTGGCTACACCTTC. The encoded protein is CASTYRTGVPGYTF.

Details on this clone: This sample also contains other DNA sequences that code for the same CDR3. The chain uses TRBV7-2 and TRBJ1-6; 8 nucleotides align to TRBD1. V trimming: 1 base; J trimming: 9 bases; junction bases outside the gene matches: 2. The CDR3 totals 14 residues. CDR1 and CDR2 (germline): SGHTA, FQGNSA. The CDR3 DNA follows: TGTGCCAGCAGCTTAGACAGGGGGTTTTCACCCCTCCACTTT. Its translation: CASSLDRGFSPLHF.

The chain uses TRBV10-2 and TRBJ2-7, with D possibly matching TRBD1 (6 bases). V was cut by 7 bases and J by 0 bases, with 13 bases left in between. Germline lookup yields CDR1 WSHSY and CDR2 SAAADI. The CDR3 loop spans 14 amino acids. CDR3 residues: CASIRTESSYEQYV. In nucleotides, the CDR3 is TGCGCCAGCATCAGGACAGAGAGCTCCTACGAGCAGTACGTC.

V and J are TRBV19 and TRBJ2-2; the match to TRBD2 covers 10 bases. This CDR3 has 16 residues. With V trimmed by 6 bases and J by 0 bases, 4 bases remained unmatched. Germline-derived CDR1 and CDR2 are LNHDA and SQIVND (reference sequence). Here the CDR3 reads CASSQGLAANTGELFF. CDR3 DNA sequence: TGTGCCAGTAGCCAAGGACTAGCGGCGAACACCGGGGAGCTGTTTTTT.

The V and J genes are TRBV19 and TRBJ2-2, with a possible D match to TRBD2 (6 bases). The V end lost 8 bases, the J end lost 5 bases, and 15 bases lay between the germline ends. CDR3 length: 14 residues. Germline V gives CDR1 LNHDA, CDR2 SQIVND (reference sequence). The chain's CDR3 is CASRGLSPTGELFF. The CDR3 DNA reads as TGTGCCAGTCGTGGACTATCCCCAACCGGGGAGCTGTTTTTT.

V and J are TRBV11-2 and TRBJ1-3; TRBD1 aligns across 9 bases. J gave up 3 bases and V 5 bases, and 5 bases lay outside the gene matches. Germline-derived CDR1 and CDR2 are SGHAT and FQNNGV. The CDR3 runs 15 residues. The CDR3 here is CASSAGTGYGNTIYF. The DNA of the CDR3 is TGTGCCAGCAGCGCCGGGACAGGGTATGGAAACACCATATATTTT.

This chain uses TRBV10-1 with TRBJ2-3; 16 nucleotides line up with TRBD2. V lost 5 bases, J lost 4 bases, and 6 bases stayed unmatched. Germline CDR1 WNHNN, CDR2 SYGVQD (reference sequence). This CDR3 contains 17 residues. The CDR3 here is CASSLPGLAGGPDTQYF. The CDR3 DNA reads TGCGCCAGCAGTTTACCGGGACTAGCGGGGGGGCCAGATACGCAGTATTTT.

The chain carries TRBV7-8 and TRBJ1-4; 9 positions agree with TRBD1. With V trimmed by 6 bases and J by 7 bases, 9 bases remained unmatched. The CDR3 sequence is 15 residues long. The germline CDR1 and CDR2 sequences are SGHVS and FQNEAQ. CDR3 region: CASSQQGAIGEKLFF. CDR3 coding DNA: TGTGCCAGCAGTCAACAGGGGGCGATAGGTGAAAAACTGTTTTTT.

V and J are TRBV7-9 and TRBJ2-7, with D tentatively TRBD2 (5 bases). The germline gives CDR1 SEHNR, CDR2 FQNEAQ (reference sequence). V was trimmed by 1 base and J by 5 bases, leaving 15 bases between them. The CDR3 length is 15 residues. The CDR3 DNA reads as TGTGCCAGCAGCTTAGGTCCGGGATATAGGGACGAGCAGTACTTC. Its translation is CASSLGPGYRDEQYF. Together with reference TRBV7-9 and TRBJ2-7, the CDR3 gives the full variable domain: DTGVSQNPRHKITKRGQNVTFRCDPISEHNRLYWYRQTLGQGPEFLTYFQNEAQLEKSRLLSDRFSAERPKGSFSTLEIQRTEQGDSAMYLCASSLGPGYRDEQYFGPGTRLTVT.

In its sample, this clone was seen a few times. The genes are TRBV2 and TRBJ2-2; 9 bases align to TRBD1. The junction had 6 bases not matched to a gene; V was cut back by 6 bases and J by 4 bases. This CDR3 comprises 15 residues. Germline V gives CDR1 SNHLY, CDR2 FYNNEI. The CDR3 sequence: CASSSGTGRTGELFF. As DNA, the CDR3 is TGTGCCAGCAGCTCCGGGACAGGGCGCACCGGGGAGCTGTTTTTT.

CDR3 protein: CASSTRASTNYGYTF. DNA for the CDR3: TGCGCCAGCAGCACGAGGGCGTCAACTAACTATGGCTACACCTTC. The V gene is TRBV5-1, the J gene TRBJ1-2, with unresolved D. CDR1 is SGHRS and CDR2 is YFSETQ in the germline V gene. V gave up 4 bases and J gave up 0 bases, with 13 bases separating them. CDR3 size: 15 residues. Drawing the rest from reference TRBV5-1 and TRBJ1-2, the complete variable domain is KAGVTQTPRYLIKTRGQQVTLSCSPISGHRSVSWYQQTPGQGLQFLFEYFSETQRNKGNFPGRFSGRQFSNSRSEMNVSTLELGDSALYLCASSTRASTNYGYTFGSGTRLTVV.

CDR3 coding DNA: TGTGCCTGGAGCCGACCGGGACTGCATGGCTACACCTTC. Its protein product is CAWSRPGLHGYTF. The rearrangement uses TRBV30 and TRBJ1-2; D may be TRBD1 (5 bases). CDR3 length: 13 amino acids. V shed 3 bases and J shed 6 bases, with 14 bases lying between them. CDR1 is GTSNPN, CDR2 SVGIG, per germline (reference sequence). The full variable domain, its missing parts supplied by reference TRBV30 and TRBJ1-2, is SQTIHQWPATLVQPVGSPLSLECTVEGTSNPNLYWYRQAAGRGLQLLFYSVGIGQISSEVPQNLSASRPQDRQFILSSKKLLLSDSGFYLCAWSRPGLHGYTFGSGTRLTVV.

This clone was seen once. The rearrangement joins TRBV19 to TRBJ1-2; D might be TRBD1 (5 bases). The germline gives CDR1 LNHDA, CDR2 SQIVND (reference sequence). Trimming removed 3 bases from V and 3 bases from J, with 17 bases in between. The CDR3 totals 16 residues. CDR3 coding DNA: TGTGCCAGTAGTATGGCTCCGACAGCAACTTACTATGGCTACACCTTC. As protein: CASSMAPTATYYGYTF.

In this sample, this clone turned up once. The CDR3 nucleotides are TGTGCCAGCAGCTTGGCTCGCTACGAGCAGTACTTC. Translated, it gives CASSLARYEQYF. The J gene is TRBJ2-7, the V gene TRBV5-6; D gene unclear. Trimming removed 0 bases from V and 3 bases from J, with 4 bases in between. Germline V gene sequence: CDR1 SGHDT, CDR2 YYEEEE. The CDR3 has 12 residues.

CDR3 amino acids: CASSLTSTGPGSPLHF. In DNA, the CDR3 is TGTGCCAGCAGCTTGACCTCGACAGGGCCGGGGTCACCCCTCCACTTT. The chain combines TRBV7-9 with TRBJ1-6; TRBD1 matches 7 bases. Germline V gene sequence: CDR1 SEHNR, CDR2 FQNEAQ (reference sequence). This CDR3 comprises 16 residues. J was trimmed by 10 bases and V by 3 bases; bases with no gene match: 12.

This sequence joins TRBV27 and TRBJ2-1; TRBD2 matches at 10 bases. Trimming took 5 bases from V and 3 from J; bases not matched to a gene: 4. This CDR3 is built from 15 residues. From germline, CDR1 is MNHEY and CDR2 SMNVEV (reference sequence). As DNA, the CDR3 is TGTGCCAGCAGTCTAGCGGGGGAAAGCTACAATGAGCAGTTCTTC. This translates into CASSLAGESYNEQFF.

This clone was recorded a few times. The genes are TRBV11-2 and TRBJ2-1; D possibly corresponds to TRBD2 (7 bases). V was clipped by 2 bases and J by 7 bases, with 15 bases between them. The CDR3 contains 15 residues. Germline V lookup: CDR1 SGHAT, CDR2 FQNNGV. CDR3 in amino acids: CASSLRGGLLNEQFF. CDR3 coding DNA: TGTGCCAGCAGCTTAAGGGGGGGACTTTTGAATGAGCAGTTCTTC.

This clone was recorded once. CDR3 residues: CASSNHRGVQETQYF. In nucleotides, the CDR3 is TGTGCCAGCAGCAACCACAGGGGGGTTCAAGAGACCCAGTACTTC. The chain employs TRBV11-2 and TRBJ2-5, with 8 bases lining up with TRBD1. The J segment lost 2 bases and the V segment lost 5 bases, leaving 7 bases of the junction unmatched. CDR3 size: 15 residues. The germline CDR1 and CDR2 sequences are SGHAT and FQNNGV.

The chain joins TRBV7-6 to TRBJ1-2, with TRBD1 identical over 8 bases. The CDR3 loop spans 16 amino acids. The trim removed 1 base at V and 0 bases at J, leaving 4 bases unmatched. The germline V gene encodes CDR1 SGHVS and CDR2 FNYEAQ. The CDR3 reads CASSLDTTGANYGYTF. The CDR3 DNA is TGTGCCAGCAGCTTAGATACGACAGGGGCTAACTATGGCTACACCTTC.

This clone occurred a few times. CDR3 in DNA: TGTGCCAGCAGCTCCTCGAGGACAGGGGCCGAGACCCAGTACTTC. Translating it yields CASSSSRTGAETQYF. This rearrangement joins TRBV7-9 to TRBJ2-5, with 9 bases identical to TRBD1. After removal of 4 bases from V and 5 bases from J, the junction contained 8 bases not matched to a gene. The CDR3 extends over 15 amino acids. Germline V gene sequence: CDR1 SEHNR, CDR2 FQNEAQ (reference sequence).

The count of this clone is one. The gene calls are TRBV27 and TRBJ1-5; 8 bases match TRBD1. This CDR3 is 13 amino acids long. Germline CDR1 is MNHEY and CDR2 is SMNVEV (reference sequence). V gave up 6 bases and J gave up 5 bases; unmatched junction bases: 3. In DNA, the CDR3 is TGTGCCAGCAGCCTACAGGGGGATCAGCCCCAGCATTTT. Its protein product is CASSLQGDQPQHF.

This clone was counted only a few times. This chain uses TRBV27 with TRBJ1-2; tentatively, D is TRBD1 (6 bases). CDR3 size: 13 residues. Germline loops: CDR1 MNHEY, CDR2 SMNVEV (reference sequence). Trimming shortened V by 8 bases and J by 2 bases, and 12 bases separated the two germline ends. DNA of the CDR3: TGTGCCAGCGGGACCGGGACAAACTATGGCTACACCTTC. It codes for CASGTGTNYGYTF.

In nucleotides, the CDR3 is TGCGCCAGCAGCCCTGGTCTTGCGGGGGGGCAAAATGAGCAGTTCTTC. It yields the protein CASSPGLAGGQNEQFF. This chain links TRBV5-1 with TRBJ2-1, with 9 bases fitting TRBD2. Germline V lookup: CDR1 SGHRS, CDR2 YFSETQ. V was pared by 4 bases and J by 7 bases, with 12 bases of the junction left unmatched. The length of the CDR3 is 16 residues.

This clone was picked up a small number of times. The chain uses TRBV5-6 and TRBJ2-5; 7 bases agree with TRBD2. Germline V gene lookup returns CDR1 SGHDT and CDR2 YYEEEE. The CDR3 sequence is 15 residues long. After removal of 4 bases from V and 1 base from J, the junction contained 7 bases not matched to a gene. This chain's CDR3 is CASSGGDGLQETQYF. The CDR3 DNA sequence: TGTGCCAGCAGCGGGGGGGACGGTCTCCAAGAGACCCAGTACTTC.

This clone was found a few times. The chain joins TRBV19 to TRBJ1-1; 7 nucleotides line up with TRBD1. In germline, CDR1 is LNHDA, CDR2 SQIVND (reference sequence). With 6 bases clipped from V and 0 bases from J, the junction kept 7 bases outside the gene matches. This CDR3 region has 15 residues. The CDR3 region has the DNA TGTGCCAGTAGCAGCCCCGGGACAGTGAACACTGAAGCTTTCTTT. It translates to CASSSPGTVNTEAFF.

This chain joins TRBV19 and TRBJ2-4; D is undetermined. V lost 5 bases to trimming and J lost 0 bases, with 5 bases between them. Germline V lookup: CDR1 LNHDA, CDR2 SQIVND (reference sequence). The CDR3 is 13 residues long. The CDR3 protein is CASSEIAKNIQYF. As DNA, the CDR3 is TGTGCCAGTAGTGAGATAGCCAAAAACATTCAGTACTTC.

V usage is TRBV7-2 and J usage is TRBJ1-1, with D perhaps matching TRBD1 (5 bases). The CDR3 is 15 residues long. CDR1 is SGHTA and CDR2 is FQGNSA in the germline V gene. Trimming shortened V by 3 bases and J by 1 base, and 12 bases separated the two germline ends. In DNA, the CDR3 is TGTGCCAGCAGCTTCGTAGGGCAGGGGAACACTGAAGCTTTCTTT. It encodes CASSFVGQGNTEAFF.

V gene TRBV18 combines with J gene TRBJ1-5; D gene uncertain. Germline CDR1 KGHSH, CDR2 LQKENI. The CDR3 has 12 residues. Between the trimmed V and J ends, which lost 4 bases and 5 bases, there was a span of 6 bases. The CDR3 here is CASSRGDQPQHF. The CDR3 coding sequence is TGTGCCAGCTCACGGGGAGATCAGCCCCAGCATTTT.